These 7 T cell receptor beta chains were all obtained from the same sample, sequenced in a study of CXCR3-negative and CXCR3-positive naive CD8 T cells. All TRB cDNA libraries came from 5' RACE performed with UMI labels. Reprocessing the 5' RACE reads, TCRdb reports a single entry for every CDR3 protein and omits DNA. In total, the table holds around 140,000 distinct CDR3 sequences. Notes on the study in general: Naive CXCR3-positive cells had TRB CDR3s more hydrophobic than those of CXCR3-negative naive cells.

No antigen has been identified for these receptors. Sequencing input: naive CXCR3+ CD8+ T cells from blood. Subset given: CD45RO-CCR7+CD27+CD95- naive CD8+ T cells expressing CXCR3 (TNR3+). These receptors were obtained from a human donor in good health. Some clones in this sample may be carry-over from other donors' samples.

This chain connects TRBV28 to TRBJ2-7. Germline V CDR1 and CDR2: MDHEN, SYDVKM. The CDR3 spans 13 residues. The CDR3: CASSLYTDREQYF.

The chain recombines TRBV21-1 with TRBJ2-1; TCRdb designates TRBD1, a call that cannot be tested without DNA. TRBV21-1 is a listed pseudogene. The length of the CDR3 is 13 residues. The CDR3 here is CASSAPGGNEQFF.

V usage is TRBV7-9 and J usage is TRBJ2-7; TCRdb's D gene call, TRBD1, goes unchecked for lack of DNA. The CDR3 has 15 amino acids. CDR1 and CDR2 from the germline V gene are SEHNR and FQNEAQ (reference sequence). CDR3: CASSNTGGGTYEQYF.

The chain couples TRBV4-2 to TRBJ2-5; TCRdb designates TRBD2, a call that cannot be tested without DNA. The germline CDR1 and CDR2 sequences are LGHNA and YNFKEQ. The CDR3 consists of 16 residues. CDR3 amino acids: CASSQEMRAVYETQYF.

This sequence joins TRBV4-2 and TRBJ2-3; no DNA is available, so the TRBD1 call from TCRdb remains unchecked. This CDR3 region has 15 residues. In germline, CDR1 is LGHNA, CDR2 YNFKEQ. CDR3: CASSQGQGLTDTQYF.

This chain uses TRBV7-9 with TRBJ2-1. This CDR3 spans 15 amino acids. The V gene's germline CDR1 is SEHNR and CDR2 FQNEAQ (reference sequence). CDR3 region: CAGSISGSSYNEQFF.

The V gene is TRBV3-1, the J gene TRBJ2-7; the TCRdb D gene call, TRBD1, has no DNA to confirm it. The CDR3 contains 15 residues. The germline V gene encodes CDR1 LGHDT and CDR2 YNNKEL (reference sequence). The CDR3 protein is CASSPRDLASYEQYF.